Described below is a single TCR beta chain sequence and its context. This clone was counted only a few times. It lacks a known antigen. Qualities for individual bases were not recorded, and no much larger clone is one base off. These data originate in a study of blood T cell repertoires in COVID-19 (dated by TCRdb to the early 2020s). The study in broad terms: Samples from collaborators originated in the United States, Italy and Spain and spanned both the acute and convalescent phases of COVID-19. The material from the prospective study consisted of cDNA or gDNA derived from T cells, B-cell-depleted T cells, or PBMCs. Subjects who had been exposed to COVID-19, were actively infected with it, or had recovered from it provided the deeply sampled blood TCRbeta repertoires that made up the dataset. The repertoires were released in a freely available public database intended as a resource for research on the immune response to SARS-CoV-2. Samples came from the ongoing ImmuneRACE study (first 160 participants) plus 1,254 subjects from 6 global collaborators. Nearly every sample came with metadata listing a de-identified subject ID, COVID-19 status, age in years and sex. Where HLA class I and class II types were available, the types were taken from metadata supplied by the sample provider, not from assay-based typing.

Overall results and qualifications from the work: The quantity of clinical and demographic metadata differed by source and by participant and was supplied without curation.

Measured from the cysteine to the phenylalanine, the CDR3 is 14 residues long. The read is trimmed to its CDR3 DNA, 42 bases read in frame from base 1. The germline V gene supplies CDR1 SGDLS and CDR2 YYNGEE. Trimming removed 3 bases from V and 5 bases from J, leaving 11 bases between the germline ends. The immunoSEQ Assay, a bias-controlled multiplex PCR, was used to amplify TCRbeta CDR3 regions from genomic DNA. Regarding the original processing steps: The number of nucleated cells in each sample was estimated from the amplification of reference gene primers within the assay. To quantify the absolute abundance of each unique TCRbeta CDR3 rearrangement, sequence reads were collapsed and filtered. For each sample, productive Simpson clonality was calculated as the square root of Simpson's diversity index across productive rearrangements. TCRdb's version of the immuneACCESS table is confined to in-frame rearrangements and falls short of the full clone set. An unresolved V gene accounts for under half of the shortfall where checked; the remainder is of unknown origin. V, J and clone size reflect that table, while D and trimming were determined from the DNA. This sample is represented by about 180,000 clones; 80% to 90% of them were singletons. Together, the top ten hold more than 7.5% of the sample.

Collaborating institutions collected whole blood in K2EDTA tubes following their own protocols. Collaborator samples were shipped for TCRbeta analysis as frozen whole blood, isolated PBMCs, or DNA extracted from either sample type. The sequence came from a man in his fifties or sixties with active or convalescent COVID-19. The sample comprised peripheral blood. The V gene is TRBV9 and the J gene is TRBJ2-2; TRBD2 is perhaps the D gene, given 5 matching bases. This receptor carries the CDR3 CASSAGLGTGELFF. The DNA sequence follows: TGTGCCAGCAGCGCTGGACTTGGGACCGGGGAGCTGTTTTTT.